These T cell receptor beta chains were read from a single sample in a study of long-term antiretroviral therapy in people with HIV. Profiled with immunoSEQ multiplex PCR; TCRdb holds only in-frame clones, not every one. The sample yields about 25,000 clones, roughly 76% seen once. This sample comprised unsorted PBMCs, obtained 1.1 years before starting antiretroviral therapy. The receptors come from a woman aged 40 to 50 with HIV. Both conserved end residues are part of each CDR3. Fields, in order: D gene, J gene, clone size, V gene, CDR3 length, CDR3 DNA, CDR3 protein. The D gene is left open where the match is weak. Expanded clones are given a class, and other clones once, few, many or no size at all.

. | TRBJ2-5 | . | TRBV30 | 13 | TGTGCCTCCTCGGCCACCCCTCAAGAGACCCAGTACTTC | CASSATPQETQYF
. | TRBJ2-7 | . | TRBV11-3 | 13 | TGTGCCAGCAGCTTAGCGGGGGCCGGCGAGCAGTACTTC | CASSLAGAGEQYF
. | TRBJ1-2 | . | TRBV11-3 | 17 | TGTGCCAGCAGCCCCCGCGGGACTGTGAATTCTAACTATGGCTACACCTTC | CASSPRGTVNSNYGYTF
TRBD1 | TRBJ1-1 | . | TRBV11-2 | 14 | TGTGCCAGCAGTCTTACAGGGGTGAACACTGAAGCTTTCTTT | CASSLTGVNTEAFF
. | TRBJ1-1 | . | TRBV5-4 | 14 | TGTGCCAGCAGCTTGTTGGTAAGGGACGCTGAAGCTTTCTTT | CASSLLVRDAEAFF
. | TRBJ1-5 | . | TRBV7-2 | 15 | TGTGCCAGCAGCCTTATCCGGGACAGCAATCAGCCCCAGCATTTT | CASSLIRDSNQPQHF
. | TRBJ2-7 | . | TRBV9 | 13 | TGTGCCAGCAGCCCCGTCGGGGCCTCCGAGCAGTACTTC | CASSPVGASEQYF
. | TRBJ1-1 | . | TRBV9 | 13 | TGTGCCAGCAGCGTAGGGCGGTACACTGAAGCTTTCTTT | CASSVGRYTEAFF
. | TRBJ1-5 | few | TRBV14 | 12 | TGTGCCAGCAGCCACCTCAATCAGCCCCAGCATTTT | CASSHLNQPQHF
. | TRBJ1-1 | . | TRBV29-1 | 13 | TGCAGCGTTGGAGGACCGGCGAACACTGAAGCTTTCTTT | CSVGGPANTEAFF
. | TRBJ1-2 | few | TRBV11-2 | 13 | TGTGCCAGCAGCTTAGCGGCAGGGACTGGCTACACCTTC | CASSLAAGTGYTF
TRBD1 | TRBJ1-1 | . | TRBV4-1 | 15 | TGCGCCAGCAGCCATGAAACAGGGGTGAACACTGAAGCTTTCTTT | CASSHETGVNTEAFF
TRBD1 | TRBJ2-7 | . | TRBV14 | 15 | TGTGCCAGCAGCCGATTGGACAGGGCTACCTACGAGCAGTACTTC | CASSRLDRATYEQYF
TRBD1 | TRBJ1-2 | . | TRBV19 | 15 | TGTGCCAGTAGCGGGACAGGAGGATTCGACTATGGCTACACCTTC | CASSGTGGFDYGYTF
TRBD2 | TRBJ2-1 | few | TRBV15 | 13 | TGTGCCACCAGGATAGCGGGAATGAATGAGCAGTTCTTC | CATRIAGMNEQFF
. | TRBJ1-6 | . | TRBV4-3 | 14 | TGCGCCAGCAGCCCGGAGGACAGTAATTCACCCCTCCACTTT | CASSPEDSNSPLHF
. | TRBJ2-1 | . | TRBV6-5 | 14 | TGTGCCAGCAGTTTGGGTGGGGCTAACAATGAGCAGTTCTTC | CASSLGGANNEQFF
. | TRBJ1-2 | . | TRBV5-6 | 11 | TGTGCCAGCAGCTTGGCCGGGGGGAGAACCTTC | CASSLAGGRTF
. | TRBJ2-3 | . | TRBV2 | 12 | TGTGCCAGCAATCTCGGTGCAGATACGCAGTATTTT | CASNLGADTQYF
. | TRBJ2-7 | . | TRBV25-1 | 14 | TGTGCCAGCAGTGCTAGGGGCGCGTCCTACGAGCAGTACTTC | CASSARGASYEQYF
TRBD1 | TRBJ1-1 | . | TRBV5-6 | 15 | TGTGCCAGCAGCTTGGGGGGGACAGGGGTACCTGAAGCTTTCTTT | CASSLGGTGVPEAFF
. | TRBJ1-5 | . | TRBV7-9 | 15 | TGTGCCAGCAGCATCTCGGGGGTAAGCAATCAGCCCCAGCATTTT | CASSISGVSNQPQHF
. | TRBJ2-7 | once | TRBV11-2 | 15 | TGTGCCAGCAGCTTAGGCACAGGGTGGGCCTACGAGCAGTACTTC | CASSLGTGWAYEQYF
. | TRBJ2-7 | . | TRBV2 | 14 | TGTGCCAGCAGTCCCAGACAGGTTTCCTACGAGCAGTACTTC | CASSPRQVSYEQYF
. | TRBJ1-5 | . | TRBV10-2 | 15 | TGCGCCAGCAGTGACAGGGCGTATAGCAATCAGCCCCAGCATTTT | CASSDRAYSNQPQHF
. | TRBJ1-1 | . | TRBV30 | 12 | TGTGCCTGGTCTAGTTGGGGGGTGGATGCTTTCTTT | CAWSSWGVDAFF
TRBD1 | TRBJ1-2 | . | TRBV5-6 | 14 | TGTGCCAGCAGCTCGGGACAGCTTTATGGAGGCTACACCTTC | CASSSGQLYGGYTF
. | TRBJ1-1 | . | TRBV19 | 12 | TGTGCCAGTAGTATTTGGGGTACTGAAGCTTTCTTT | CASSIWGTEAFF
. | TRBJ1-3 | . | TRBV18 | 14 | TGTGCCAGCTCACGGGACCTCTCTGGAAACACCATATATTTT | CASSRDLSGNTIYF
. | TRBJ2-4 | . | TRBV4-1 | 17 | TGCGCCAGCAGCCAAGATTGGTCGGGTCAGTGGGGGAACATTCAGTACTTC | CASSQDWSGQWGNIQYF
TRBD2 | TRBJ2-7 | once | TRBV14 | 19 | TGTGCCAGCAGCCAAAAGATCGGGGACTGGACTAGTGATTCCTACGAGCAGTACTTC | CASSQKIGDWTSDSYEQYF
TRBD2 | TRBJ2-1 | . | TRBV10-2 | 14 | TGCGCCACTGGGGCACTAGCGGGTTACAATGAGCAGTTCTTC | CATGALAGYNEQFF
. | TRBJ2-5 | . | TRBV7-9 | 16 | TGTGCCAGCAGCTTAAAGGCGGGGCAGGGAACAGAGACCCAGTACTTC | CASSLKAGQGTETQYF
. | TRBJ1-1 | . | TRBV5-1 | 14 | TGCGCCAGCAGCTTGGTGCGGGGAGGCACTGAAGCTTTCTTT | CASSLVRGGTEAFF
TRBD2 | TRBJ2-5 | . | TRBV7-2 | 17 | TGTGCCAGCAGCTTAGTGGGTAGCGGGGGCGTTAGGGAGACCCAGTACTTC | CASSLVGSGGVRETQYF
. | TRBJ2-3 | . | TRBV6-1 | 15 | TGTGCCAGCATCCGAGCGGCGGGATGGACAGATACGCAGTATTTT | CASIRAAGWTDTQYF
TRBD2 | TRBJ2-7 | once | TRBV7-8 | 17 | TGTGCCAGCAGCTTCAATATAGCGGGAGGGCAAATATACGAGCAGTACTTC | CASSFNIAGGQIYEQYF
TRBD1 | TRBJ2-7 | . | TRBV6-1 | 15 | TGTGCCAGCAGTGTTCTGACAGGGGGCATCTACGAGCAGTACTTC | CASSVLTGGIYEQYF
. | TRBJ1-4 | . | TRBV5-6 | 14 | TGTGCCAGCAGATTAGATGCGGGGAATGAAAAACTGTTTTTT | CASRLDAGNEKLFF
TRBD1 | TRBJ2-7 | . | TRBV6-7 | 13 | TGTGCCAGCAGCCGACAGGGGGCACACGAGCAGTACTTC | CASSRQGAHEQYF
. | TRBJ1-1 | . | TRBV5-1 | 14 | TGCGCCAGCAGGGAAGTGACGGTTGGCACTGAAGCTTTCTTT | CASREVTVGTEAFF
TRBD1 | TRBJ2-5 | few | TRBV5-1 | 16 | TGCGCCAGCAGCAAAGGGACAGGGGGCGCGTCAGAGACCCAGTACTTC | CASSKGTGGASETQYF
TRBD2 | TRBJ2-2 | . | TRBV25-1 | 14 | TGTGCCAGCAGTGTTAGCGGGGGAACCGGGGAGCTGTTTTTT | CASSVSGGTGELFF
. | TRBJ2-2 | . | TRBV5-4 | 15 | TGTGCCAGCAGCCGAGGGCAGGGACGGACCGGGGAGCTGTTTTTT | CASSRGQGRTGELFF
. | TRBJ2-7 | . | TRBV5-1 | 14 | TGCGCCAGCAGCTTGAAGGGGGTTGAGGTCGAGCAGTACTTC | CASSLKGVEVEQYF